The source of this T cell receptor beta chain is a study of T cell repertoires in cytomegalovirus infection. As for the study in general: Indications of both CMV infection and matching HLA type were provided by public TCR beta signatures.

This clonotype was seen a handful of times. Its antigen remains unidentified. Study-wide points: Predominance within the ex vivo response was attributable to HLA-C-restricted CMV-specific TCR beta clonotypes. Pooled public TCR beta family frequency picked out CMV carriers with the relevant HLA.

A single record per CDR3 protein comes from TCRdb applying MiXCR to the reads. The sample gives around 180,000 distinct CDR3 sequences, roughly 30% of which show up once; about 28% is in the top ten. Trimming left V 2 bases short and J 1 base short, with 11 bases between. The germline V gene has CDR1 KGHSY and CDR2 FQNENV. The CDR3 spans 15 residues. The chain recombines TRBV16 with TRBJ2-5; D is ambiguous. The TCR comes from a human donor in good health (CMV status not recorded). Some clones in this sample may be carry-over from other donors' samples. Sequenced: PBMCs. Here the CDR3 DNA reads TGTGCCAGCAGCCAAAATTTTGGACCCCAAGAGACCCAGTACTTC. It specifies CASSQNFGPQETQYF.